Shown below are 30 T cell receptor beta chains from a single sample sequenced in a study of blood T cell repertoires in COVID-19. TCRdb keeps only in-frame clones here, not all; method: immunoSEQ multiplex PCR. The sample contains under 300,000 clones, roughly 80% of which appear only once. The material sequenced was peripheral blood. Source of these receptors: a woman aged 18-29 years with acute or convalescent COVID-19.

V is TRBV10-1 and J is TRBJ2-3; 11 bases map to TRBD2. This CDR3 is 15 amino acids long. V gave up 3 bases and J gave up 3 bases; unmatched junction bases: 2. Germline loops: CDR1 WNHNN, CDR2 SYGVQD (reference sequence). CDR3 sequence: CASSELAGVTDTQYF. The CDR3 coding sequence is TGCGCCAGCAGTGAACTAGCGGGAGTAACAGATACGCAGTATTTT.

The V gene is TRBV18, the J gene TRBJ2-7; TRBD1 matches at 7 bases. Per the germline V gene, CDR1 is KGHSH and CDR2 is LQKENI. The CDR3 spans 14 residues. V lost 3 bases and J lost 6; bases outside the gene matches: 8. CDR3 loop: CASSPQKTGFEQYF. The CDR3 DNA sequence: TGTGCCAGCTCACCCCAGAAGACAGGGTTCGAGCAGTACTTC.

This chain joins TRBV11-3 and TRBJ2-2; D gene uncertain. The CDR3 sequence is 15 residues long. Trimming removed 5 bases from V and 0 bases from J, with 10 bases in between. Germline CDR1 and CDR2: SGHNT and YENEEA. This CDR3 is CASSELGSNTGELFF. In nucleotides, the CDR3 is TGTGCCAGCAGCGAGCTCGGTTCGAACACCGGGGAGCTGTTTTTT.

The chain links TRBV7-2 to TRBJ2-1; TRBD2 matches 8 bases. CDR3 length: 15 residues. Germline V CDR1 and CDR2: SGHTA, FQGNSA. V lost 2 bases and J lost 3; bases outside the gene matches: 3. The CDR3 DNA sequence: TGTGCCAGCAGCTTAAGCGGGAGCCTCTACAATGAGCAGTTCTTC. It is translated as CASSLSGSLYNEQFF.

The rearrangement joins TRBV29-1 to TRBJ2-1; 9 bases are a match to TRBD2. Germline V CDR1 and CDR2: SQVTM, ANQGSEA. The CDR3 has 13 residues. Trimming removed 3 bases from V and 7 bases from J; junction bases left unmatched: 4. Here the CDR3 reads CSVDWREGNEQFF. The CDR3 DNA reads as TGCAGCGTTGACTGGCGGGAGGGGAATGAGCAGTTCTTC.

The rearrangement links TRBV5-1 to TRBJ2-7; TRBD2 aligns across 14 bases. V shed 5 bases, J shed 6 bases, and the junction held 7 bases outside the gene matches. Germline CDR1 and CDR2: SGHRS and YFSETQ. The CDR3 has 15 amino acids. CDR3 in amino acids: CASRRTSGRLTEQYF. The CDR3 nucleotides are TGCGCCAGCAGGAGGACTAGCGGGAGGTTAACCGAGCAGTACTTC.

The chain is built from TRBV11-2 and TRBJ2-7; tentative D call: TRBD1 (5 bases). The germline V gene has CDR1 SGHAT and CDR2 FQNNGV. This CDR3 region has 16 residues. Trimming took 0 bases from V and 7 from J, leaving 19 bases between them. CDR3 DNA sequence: TGTGCCAGCAGCTTAGATGTAGGGGCGTTGTCGGATGAGCAGTACTTC. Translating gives CASSLDVGALSDEQYF.

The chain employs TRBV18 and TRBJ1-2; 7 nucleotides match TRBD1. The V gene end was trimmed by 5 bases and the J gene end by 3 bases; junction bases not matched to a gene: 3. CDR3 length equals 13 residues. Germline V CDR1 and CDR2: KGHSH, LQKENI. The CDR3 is CASSDRVDYGYTF. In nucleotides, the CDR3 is TGTGCCAGCTCAGACAGGGTTGACTATGGCTACACCTTC.

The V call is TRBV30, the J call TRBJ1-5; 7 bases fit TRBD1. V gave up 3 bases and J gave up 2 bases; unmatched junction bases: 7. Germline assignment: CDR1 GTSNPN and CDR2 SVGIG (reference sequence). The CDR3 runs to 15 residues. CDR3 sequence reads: CAWSRRGDGNQPQHF. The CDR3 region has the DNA TGTGCCTGGAGCCGCAGGGGGGATGGCAATCAGCCCCAGCATTTT.

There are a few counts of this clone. CDR3 amino acids: CASSTLGRQPQHF. The CDR3 DNA reads as TGTGCCAGTAGTACCCTCGGTCGTCAGCCCCAGCATTTT. V and J are TRBV19 and TRBJ1-5; D call uncertain. This CDR3 spans 13 amino acids. V dropped 4 bases and J dropped 6 bases, with 10 bases sitting between them. Germline V CDR1 and CDR2: LNHDA, SQIVND (reference sequence).

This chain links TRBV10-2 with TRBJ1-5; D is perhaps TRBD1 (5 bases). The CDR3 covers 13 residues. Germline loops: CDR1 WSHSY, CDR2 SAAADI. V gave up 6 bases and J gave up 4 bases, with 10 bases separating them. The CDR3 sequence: CASSPGSNQPQHF. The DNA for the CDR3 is TGCGCCAGCAGCCCAGGGTCGAATCAGCCCCAGCATTTT.

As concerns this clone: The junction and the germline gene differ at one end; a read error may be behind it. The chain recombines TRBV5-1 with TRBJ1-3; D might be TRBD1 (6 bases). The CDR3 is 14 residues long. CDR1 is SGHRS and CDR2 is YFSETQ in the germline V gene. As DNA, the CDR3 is TGCGCCAGCACCTTGGACAGCTCTGGAAACACCATATATTTT. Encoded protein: CASTLDSSGNTIYF.

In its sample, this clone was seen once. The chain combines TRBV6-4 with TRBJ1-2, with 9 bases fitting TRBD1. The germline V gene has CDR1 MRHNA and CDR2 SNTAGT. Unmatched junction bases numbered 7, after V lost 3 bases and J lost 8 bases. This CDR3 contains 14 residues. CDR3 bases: TGTGCCAGCAGTGATTGGGACAGGGTGGGAGGCTACACCTTC. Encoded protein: CASSDWDRVGGYTF.

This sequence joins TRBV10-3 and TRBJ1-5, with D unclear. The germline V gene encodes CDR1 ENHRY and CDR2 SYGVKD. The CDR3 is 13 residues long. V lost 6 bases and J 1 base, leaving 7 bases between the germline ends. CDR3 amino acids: CAIRGDSNQPQHF. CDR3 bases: TGTGCCATCAGAGGAGACAGCAATCAGCCCCAGCATTTT.

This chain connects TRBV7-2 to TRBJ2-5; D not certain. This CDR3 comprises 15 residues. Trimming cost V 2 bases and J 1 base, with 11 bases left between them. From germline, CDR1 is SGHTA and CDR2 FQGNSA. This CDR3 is CASSLRLASQETQYF. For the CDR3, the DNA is TGTGCCAGCAGCTTACGACTGGCCTCCCAAGAGACCCAGTACTTC.

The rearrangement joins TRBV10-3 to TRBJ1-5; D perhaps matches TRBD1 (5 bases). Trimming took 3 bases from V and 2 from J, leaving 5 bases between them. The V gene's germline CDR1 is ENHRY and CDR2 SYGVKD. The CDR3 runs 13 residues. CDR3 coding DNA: TGTGCCATCAGTGAAGGGGGCAATCAGCCCCAGCATTTT. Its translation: CAISEGGNQPQHF.

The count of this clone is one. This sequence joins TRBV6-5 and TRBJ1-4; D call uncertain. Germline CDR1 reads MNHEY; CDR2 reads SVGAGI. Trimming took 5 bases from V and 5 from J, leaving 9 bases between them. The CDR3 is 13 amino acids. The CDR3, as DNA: TGTGCCAGCAGTACTAACCTCAATGAAAAACTGTTTTTT. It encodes CASSTNLNEKLFF.

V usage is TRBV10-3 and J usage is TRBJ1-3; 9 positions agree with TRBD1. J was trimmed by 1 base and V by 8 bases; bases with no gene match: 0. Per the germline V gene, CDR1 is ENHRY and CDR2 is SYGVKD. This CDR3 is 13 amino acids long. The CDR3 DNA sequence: TGTGCCATCGGACAGGGGTCTGGAAACACCATATATTTT. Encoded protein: CAIGQGSGNTIYF.

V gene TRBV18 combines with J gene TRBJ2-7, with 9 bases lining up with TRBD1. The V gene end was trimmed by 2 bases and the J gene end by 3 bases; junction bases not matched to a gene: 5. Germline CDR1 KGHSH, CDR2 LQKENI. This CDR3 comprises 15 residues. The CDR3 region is CASSPGTGYNYEQYF. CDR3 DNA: TGTGCCAGCTCACCAGGGACAGGGTACAACTACGAGCAGTACTTC. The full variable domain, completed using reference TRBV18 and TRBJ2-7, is NAGVMQNPRHLVRRRGQEARLRCSPMKGHSHVYWYRQLPEEGLKFMVYLQKENIIDESGMPKERFSAEFPKEGPSILRIQQVVRGDSAAYFCASSPGTGYNYEQYFGPGTRLTVT.

The CDR3 loop is CASSYSIQGTYNEQFF. The CDR3 nucleotides are TGTGCCAGCAGTTACTCGATACAGGGGACTTACAATGAGCAGTTCTTC. The V gene is TRBV6-5, the J gene TRBJ2-1; D might be TRBD1 (7 bases). This CDR3 is 16 amino acids long. The ends were cut back, 0 bases at V and 4 bases at J, with 13 bases in the middle. Germline CDR1 is MNHEY and CDR2 is SVGAGI.

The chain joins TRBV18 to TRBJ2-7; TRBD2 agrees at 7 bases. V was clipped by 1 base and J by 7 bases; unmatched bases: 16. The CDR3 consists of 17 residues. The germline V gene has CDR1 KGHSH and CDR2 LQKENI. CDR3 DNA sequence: TGTGCCAGCTCACCACTTTCCGGGAGGTCCCCCACAAGGGAGCAGTACTTC. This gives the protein CASSPLSGRSPTREQYF. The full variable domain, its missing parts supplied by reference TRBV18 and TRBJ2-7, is NAGVMQNPRHLVRRRGQEARLRCSPMKGHSHVYWYRQLPEEGLKFMVYLQKENIIDESGMPKERFSAEFPKEGPSILRIQQVVRGDSAAYFCASSPLSGRSPTREQYFGPGTRLTVT.

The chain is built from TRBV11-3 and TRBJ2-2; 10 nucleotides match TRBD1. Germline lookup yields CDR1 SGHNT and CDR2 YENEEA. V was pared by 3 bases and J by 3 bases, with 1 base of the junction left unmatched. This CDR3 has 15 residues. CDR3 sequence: CASSLGTGDTGELFF. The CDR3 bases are TGTGCCAGCAGCTTGGGGACAGGGGACACCGGGGAGCTGTTTTTT. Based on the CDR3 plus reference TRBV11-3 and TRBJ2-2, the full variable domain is EAGVVQSPRYKIIEKKQPVAFWCNPISGHNTLYWYLQNLGQGPELLIRYENEEAVDDSQLPKDRFSAERLKGVDSTLKIQPAELGDSAVYLCASSLGTGDTGELFFGEGSRLTVL.

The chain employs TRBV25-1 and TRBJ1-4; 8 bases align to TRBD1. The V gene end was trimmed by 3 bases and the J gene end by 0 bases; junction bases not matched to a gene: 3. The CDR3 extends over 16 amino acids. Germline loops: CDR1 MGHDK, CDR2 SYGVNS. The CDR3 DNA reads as TGTGCCAGCAGTGAGGGACAGGTTGCAACTAATGAAAAACTGTTTTTT. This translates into CASSEGQVATNEKLFF.

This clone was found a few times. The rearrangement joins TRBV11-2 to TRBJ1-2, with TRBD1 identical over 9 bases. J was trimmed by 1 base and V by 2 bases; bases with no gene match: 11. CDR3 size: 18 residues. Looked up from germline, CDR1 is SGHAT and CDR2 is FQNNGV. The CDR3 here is CASSLRPAGQGINYGYTF. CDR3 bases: TGTGCCAGCAGCTTAAGGCCCGCGGGACAGGGAATTAACTATGGCTACACCTTC.

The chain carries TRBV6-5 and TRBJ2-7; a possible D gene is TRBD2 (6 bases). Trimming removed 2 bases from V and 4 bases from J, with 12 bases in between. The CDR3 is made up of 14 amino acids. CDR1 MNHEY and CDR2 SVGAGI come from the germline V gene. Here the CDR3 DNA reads TGTGCCAGCAGTTACGCGGCGGGAAGTTACGAGCAGTACTTC. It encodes CASSYAAGSYEQYF.

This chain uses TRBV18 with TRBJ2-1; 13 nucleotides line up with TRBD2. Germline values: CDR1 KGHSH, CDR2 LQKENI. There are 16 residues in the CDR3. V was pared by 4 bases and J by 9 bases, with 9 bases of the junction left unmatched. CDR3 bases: TGTGCCAGCTCACTGGGGACTAGCGGGATTATGGGTGAGCAGTTCTTC. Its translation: CASSLGTSGIMGEQFF. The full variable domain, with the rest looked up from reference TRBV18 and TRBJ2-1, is NAGVMQNPRHLVRRRGQEARLRCSPMKGHSHVYWYRQLPEEGLKFMVYLQKENIIDESGMPKERFSAEFPKEGPSILRIQQVVRGDSAAYFCASSLGTSGIMGEQFFGPGTRLTVL.

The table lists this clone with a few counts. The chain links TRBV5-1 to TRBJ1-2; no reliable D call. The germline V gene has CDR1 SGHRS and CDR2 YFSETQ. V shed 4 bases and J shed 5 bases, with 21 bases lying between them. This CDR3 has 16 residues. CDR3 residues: CASSLTSTPPTYGYTF. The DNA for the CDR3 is TGCGCCAGCAGCCTGACTTCCACCCCTCCTACGTATGGCTACACCTTC. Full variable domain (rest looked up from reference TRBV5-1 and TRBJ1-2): KAGVTQTPRYLIKTRGQQVTLSCSPISGHRSVSWYQQTPGQGLQFLFEYFSETQRNKGNFPGRFSGRQFSNSRSEMNVSTLELGDSALYLCASSLTSTPPTYGYTFGSGTRLTVV.

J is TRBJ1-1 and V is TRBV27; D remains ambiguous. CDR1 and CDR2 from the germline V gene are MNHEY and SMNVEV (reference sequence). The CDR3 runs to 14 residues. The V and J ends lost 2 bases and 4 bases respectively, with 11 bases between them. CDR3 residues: CASSLGRGGTEAFF. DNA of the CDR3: TGTGCCAGCAGTTTAGGGCGGGGTGGCACTGAAGCTTTCTTT.

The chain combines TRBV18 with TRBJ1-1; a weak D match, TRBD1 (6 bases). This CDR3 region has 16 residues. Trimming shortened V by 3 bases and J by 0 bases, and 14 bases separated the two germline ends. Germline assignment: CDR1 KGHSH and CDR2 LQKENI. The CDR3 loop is CASSPQGLDMNTEAFF. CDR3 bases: TGTGCCAGCTCACCGCAGGGGTTGGACATGAACACTGAAGCTTTCTTT.

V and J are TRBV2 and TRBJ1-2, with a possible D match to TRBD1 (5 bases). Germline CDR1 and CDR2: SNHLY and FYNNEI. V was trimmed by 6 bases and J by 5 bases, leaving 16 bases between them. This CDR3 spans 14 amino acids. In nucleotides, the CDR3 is TGTGCCAGCAGCGAACAAGGGGTTGGGTATGGCTACACCTTC. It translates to CASSEQGVGYGYTF.